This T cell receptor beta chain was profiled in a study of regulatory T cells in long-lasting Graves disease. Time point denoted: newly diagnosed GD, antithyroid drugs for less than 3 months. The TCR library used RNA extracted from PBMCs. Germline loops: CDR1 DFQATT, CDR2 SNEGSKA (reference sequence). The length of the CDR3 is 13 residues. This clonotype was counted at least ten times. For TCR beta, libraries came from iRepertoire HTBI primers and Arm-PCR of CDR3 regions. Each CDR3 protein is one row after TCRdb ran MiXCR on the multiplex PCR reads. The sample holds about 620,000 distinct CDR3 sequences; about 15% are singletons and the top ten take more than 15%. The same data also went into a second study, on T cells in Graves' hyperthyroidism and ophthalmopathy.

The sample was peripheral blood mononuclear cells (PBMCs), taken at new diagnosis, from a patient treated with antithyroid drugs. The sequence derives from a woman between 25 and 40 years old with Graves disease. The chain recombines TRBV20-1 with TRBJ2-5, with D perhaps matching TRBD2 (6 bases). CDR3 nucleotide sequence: TGCACCTACGGGGGTGGGGCCCAAGAGACCCAGTACTTC. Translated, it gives CTYGGGAQETQYF.